A selection of T cell receptor beta chains follows, all from one sample in a study of blood T cell repertoires in COVID-19. This table comes from immunoSEQ multiplex PCR, and its TCRdb copy is limited to in-frame clones, with some not included. The table has 210,000 or so clones, roughly 90% seen once. The sequencing input was peripheral blood. All receptors come from a man aged 40-49 years with active or convalescent COVID-19. Both conserved end residues are part of each CDR3. A D gene is named only where the DNA matches it firmly. Size is omitted from some rows. Given values are once, few, many or a class for expanded clones.

TRBJ1-1 | TRBD1 | NA | TRBV7-9 | CASSSSGGRDTEAFF | TGTGCCAGCAGCTCCTCAGGGGGCCGGGATACTGAAGCTTTCTTT
TRBJ1-2 | TRBD1 | few | TRBV19 | CASSLQGAVGYTF | TGTGCCAGTAGTCTGCAGGGGGCCGTGGGCTACACCTTC
TRBJ1-4 | NA | NA | TRBV5-1 | CASSLRHPVEKLFF | TGCGCCAGCAGCTTGAGACATCCTGTTGAAAAACTGTTTTTT
TRBJ1-4 | NA | NA | TRBV30 | CAWSIPPGEKLFF | TGTGCCTGGAGTATCCCCCCGGGGGAAAAACTGTTTTTT
TRBJ1-2 | TRBD1 | NA | TRBV7-9 | CASSHPTRQGDGYTF | TGTGCCAGCAGCCACCCCACGAGACAGGGCGATGGCTACACCTTC
TRBJ1-1 | TRBD1 | NA | TRBV6-5 | CASSGTGRLGAEAFF | TGTGCCAGCAGCGGGACAGGGAGGTTAGGCGCTGAAGCTTTCTTT
TRBJ1-2 | NA | NA | TRBV6-6 | CASSPGHSEGYTF | TGTGCCAGCAGTCCCGGACACTCAGAAGGCTACACCTTC
TRBJ2-1 | NA | NA | TRBV6-5 | CASKSSAALLDEQFF | TGTGCCAGCAAATCTAGCGCCGCGCTCCTCGATGAGCAGTTCTTC
TRBJ1-3 | NA | NA | TRBV9 | CASSVSGRSGNTIYF | TGTGCCAGCAGCGTATCAGGCCGATCTGGAAACACCATATATTTT
TRBJ2-7 | NA | NA | TRBV7-9 | CASSTDSYEQYF | TGTGCCAGCAGCACAGACAGTTACGAGCAGTACTTC
TRBJ2-3 | NA | NA | TRBV4-1 | CASSQDVARDTQYF | TGCGCCAGCAGCCAAGACGTCGCGCGCGATACGCAGTATTTT
TRBJ2-3 | TRBD2 | NA | TRBV9 | CASSVATASGEGTDTQYF | TGTGCCAGCAGCGTAGCTACCGCTAGCGGGGAAGGCACAGATACGCAGTATTTT
TRBJ1-1 | TRBD1 | NA | TRBV4-1 | CASSQGTGENTEAFF | TGCGCCAGCAGCCAAGGGACAGGGGAAAACACTGAAGCTTTCTTT
TRBJ2-7 | NA | NA | TRBV18 | CASSSEQGYEQYF | TGTGCCAGCTCATCTGAACAGGGCTACGAGCAGTACTTC
TRBJ1-1 | NA | NA | TRBV6-5 | CASRLGQRNTEAFF | TGTGCCAGCAGGCTTGGACAGCGGAACACTGAAGCTTTCTTT
TRBJ1-1 | TRBD1 | NA | TRBV30 | CAWSVGGTGSWAFF | TGTGCCTGGAGTGTAGGCGGGACAGGGTCTTGGGCTTTCTTT
TRBJ2-7 | NA | once | TRBV10-3 | CAISESIGGNSYEQYF | TGTGCCATCAGTGAGTCGATCGGCGGGAACTCCTACGAGCAGTACTTC
TRBJ2-3 | TRBD2 | NA | TRBV28 | CASSNVAGGFADTQYF | TGTGCCAGCAGTAATGTAGCGGGAGGATTCGCAGATACGCAGTATTTT
TRBJ1-3 | NA | NA | TRBV7-2 | CATHLRNSGNTIYF | TGTGCCACCCATCTCAGGAACTCTGGAAACACCATATATTTT